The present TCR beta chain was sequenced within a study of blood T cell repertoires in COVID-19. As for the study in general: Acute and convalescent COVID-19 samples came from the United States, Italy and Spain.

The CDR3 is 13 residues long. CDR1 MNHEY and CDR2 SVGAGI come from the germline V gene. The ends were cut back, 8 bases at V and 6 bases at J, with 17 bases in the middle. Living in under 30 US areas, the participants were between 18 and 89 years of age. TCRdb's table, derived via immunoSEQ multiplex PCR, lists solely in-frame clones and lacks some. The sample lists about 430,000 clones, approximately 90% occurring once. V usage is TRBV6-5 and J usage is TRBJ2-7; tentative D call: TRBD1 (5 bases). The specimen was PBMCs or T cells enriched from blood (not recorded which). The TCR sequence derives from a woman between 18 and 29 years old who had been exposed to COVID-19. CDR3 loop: CASQSGPLGEQYF. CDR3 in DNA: TGTGCCAGCCAGTCAGGGCCCTTAGGCGAGCAGTACTTC.